The 24 T cell receptor beta chains listed next were all sequenced from one sample in a study of blood T cell repertoires in COVID-19. Sequencing was performed with immunoSEQ multiplex PCR; in TCRdb, only in-frame clones are kept and a portion is missing. The sample lists approximately 31,000 clones; about 90% were seen once. The source material was peripheral blood. Every receptor here comes from a human donor with active COVID-19. The donor label of this sample is uncertain.

The chain employs TRBV11-2 and TRBJ2-7, with a possible D match to TRBD1 (5 bases). The V end lost 1 base, the J end lost 5 bases, and 9 bases lay between the germline ends. Germline lookup yields CDR1 SGHAT and CDR2 FQNNGV. The CDR3 loop spans 13 amino acids. CDR3 in amino acids: CASSLVRGHEQYF. As DNA, the CDR3 is TGTGCCAGCAGCTTAGTTAGGGGCCACGAGCAGTACTTC.

The chain carries TRBV5-1 and TRBJ2-3, with 15 bases aligning to TRBD2. The CDR3 contains 18 residues. Germline V CDR1 and CDR2: SGHRS, YFSETQ. V shed 4 bases, J shed 0 bases, and the junction held 6 bases outside the gene matches. CDR3 loop: CASSTGLAGGPSTDTQYF. As DNA, the CDR3 is TGCGCCAGCAGCACAGGACTAGCGGGGGGGCCGAGCACAGATACGCAGTATTTT.

This clone showed up just once. This rearrangement joins TRBV3-1 (or the pseudogene TRBV3-2) to TRBJ2-7; D perhaps matches TRBD1 (5 bases). Between the trimmed V and J ends, which lost 4 bases and 4 bases, there was a span of 23 bases. This CDR3 contains 17 residues. Per the germline V gene, CDR1 is LGHDT and CDR2 is YNNKEL (reference sequence). The chain's CDR3 is CASSLISKGASQYEQYF. CDR3 DNA: TGTGCCAGCAGCCTTATATCTAAAGGGGCCTCTCAGTACGAGCAGTACTTC.

This chain connects TRBV28 to TRBJ1-2; no firm D call. This CDR3 has 13 amino acids. In germline, CDR1 is MDHEN, CDR2 SYDVKM. Deletions cut 5 bases from V and 0 bases from J, with 7 bases between. Here the CDR3 reads CASSTGANYGYTF. As DNA, the CDR3 is TGTGCCAGCAGTACCGGGGCTAACTATGGCTACACCTTC.

The chain carries TRBV6-5 and TRBJ1-4, with 9 bases aligning to TRBD1. The CDR3 spans 15 residues. The germline gives CDR1 MNHEY, CDR2 SVGAGI. J lost 7 bases, V lost 4 bases, and 7 bases had no gene match. The CDR3 DNA reads as TGTGCCAGCAGTTTTACAGGGGGCGAGCGTGAAAAACTGTTTTTT. Encoded protein: CASSFTGGEREKLFF.

The gene calls are TRBV24-1 and TRBJ2-5, with D possibly being TRBD1 (5 bases). Looked up from germline, CDR1 is KGHDR and CDR2 is SFDVKD. V shed 10 bases and J shed 3 bases, with 11 bases lying between them. The CDR3 has 12 residues. CDR3 loop: CATGQGKETQYF. Written as DNA, the CDR3 is TGTGCCACTGGGCAGGGAAAAGAGACCCAGTACTTC.

The gene calls are TRBV6-5 and TRBJ2-1; 10 positions match TRBD2. The CDR3 consists of 16 residues. Germline V CDR1 and CDR2: MNHEY, SVGAGI. J lost 7 bases, V lost 0 bases, and 6 bases had no gene match. The CDR3 region is CASSYSGLATTNEQFF. In DNA, the CDR3 is TGTGCCAGCAGTTACTCGGGACTAGCGACGACGAATGAGCAGTTCTTC.

The chain recombines TRBV4-3 with TRBJ2-3; TRBD2 agrees at 8 bases. Germline CDR1 reads LGHNA; CDR2 reads YSLEER. This CDR3 spans 17 amino acids. J lost 1 base, V lost 1 base, and 7 bases had no gene match. DNA for the CDR3: TGCGCCAGCAGCCAAGCCATCGGGGGGGCGGGCACAGATACGCAGTATTTT. It encodes CASSQAIGGAGTDTQYF.

The V and J genes are TRBV13 and TRBJ1-6; D unresolved. In germline, CDR1 is PRHDT, CDR2 FYEKMQ (reference sequence). CDR3 length: 15 residues. V lost 1 base, J lost 0 bases, and 4 bases lay in between. CDR3 amino acids: CASSLAGSYNSPLHF. CDR3 bases: TGTGCCAGCAGCTTAGCGGGCTCCTATAATTCACCCCTCCACTTT.

The CDR3 coding sequence is TGCAGTGCTAGTGGTTGGGGCATGGGGGAAAAACTGTTTTTT. Translation gives CSASGWGMGEKLFF. The chain uses TRBV20-1 and TRBJ1-4; D perhaps matches TRBD1 (5 bases). The CDR3 length is 14 residues. From germline, CDR1 is DFQATT and CDR2 SNEGSKA (reference sequence). The V gene lost 3 bases and the J gene lost 8 bases, with 16 bases spanning the gap.

V and J are TRBV6-5 and TRBJ2-1, with 10 positions matching TRBD2. CDR3 length: 14 amino acids. CDR1 MNHEY and CDR2 SVGAGI come from the germline V gene. V shed 7 bases, J shed 9 bases, and the junction held 9 bases outside the gene matches. The CDR3 DNA reads as TGTGCCAGCACCAAAGCGGGGGGGGATAGTGAGCAGTTCTTC. Its protein is CASTKAGGDSEQFF.

The V and J genes are TRBV9 and TRBJ1-3; the D gene is possibly TRBD1 (5 bases). This CDR3 region has 15 residues. Per germline, CDR1 SGDLS and CDR2 YYNGEE. Trimming left V 0 bases short and J 3 bases short, with 10 bases between. This chain's CDR3 is CASSVEDSFGNTIYF. DNA of the CDR3: TGTGCCAGCAGCGTAGAAGACAGTTTTGGAAACACCATATATTTT.

This clone was detected once. The chain is built from TRBV19 and TRBJ1-1; D is undetermined. The CDR3 has 15 residues. Deletions cut 3 bases from V and 8 bases from J, with 19 bases between. Germline values: CDR1 LNHDA, CDR2 SQIVND (reference sequence). CDR3 protein: CASSIPGSRDSEAFF. For the CDR3, the DNA is TGTGCCAGTAGTATTCCCGGGAGCCGAGATTCAGAAGCTTTCTTT.

The V call is TRBV4-3, the J call TRBJ1-1; D is perhaps TRBD1 (6 bases). This CDR3 contains 14 residues. Trimming left V 0 bases short and J 5 bases short, with 10 bases between. The V gene's germline CDR1 is LGHNA and CDR2 YSLEER. The CDR3 DNA reads TGCGCCAGCAGCCAAGATCAGGGGCAGACTGAAGCTTTCTTT. It codes for CASSQDQGQTEAFF.

This clone was counted only a few times. The chain has TRBV7-3 and TRBJ2-3; the match to TRBD2 covers 9 bases. This CDR3 comprises 18 residues. In germline, CDR1 is SGHTA, CDR2 FQGTGA. Germline trimming cut 5 bases from V and 0 bases from J; bases unmatched to any gene: 12. The CDR3 loop reads CASSPSGGPPRSTDTQYF. Written as DNA, the CDR3 is TGTGCCAGCAGCCCCAGCGGGGGGCCTCCCAGAAGCACAGATACGCAGTATTTT.

The chain couples TRBV5-1 to TRBJ2-7, with 12 positions matching TRBD2. V lost 1 base, J lost 2 bases, and 7 bases stayed unmatched. The CDR3 contains 17 residues. Germline lookup yields CDR1 SGHRS and CDR2 YFSETQ. The chain's CDR3 is CASSLKTSGGSPYEQYF. The CDR3 DNA is TGCGCCAGCAGCTTGAAGACTAGCGGGGGCTCCCCCTACGAGCAGTACTTC. Full variable domain (outside the CDR3, taken from reference TRBV5-1 and TRBJ2-7): KAGVTQTPRYLIKTRGQQVTLSCSPISGHRSVSWYQQTPGQGLQFLFEYFSETQRNKGNFPGRFSGRQFSNSRSEMNVSTLELGDSALYLCASSLKTSGGSPYEQYFGPGTRLTVT.

The rearrangement joins TRBV4-3 to TRBJ2-4; TRBD1 aligns across 9 bases. The germline CDR1 and CDR2 sequences are LGHNA and YSLEER. CDR3 length: 14 residues. V shed 4 bases and J 6 bases; nucleotides not matched to a gene: 4. DNA of the CDR3: TGCGCCAGCAGCCCGGGACAGGGATCAAACATTCAGTACTTC. Translated, it gives CASSPGQGSNIQYF.

V usage is TRBV5-1 and J usage is TRBJ2-2; D might be TRBD1 (5 bases). Germline V gives CDR1 SGHRS, CDR2 YFSETQ. Between the trimmed V and J ends, which lost 3 bases and 6 bases, there was a span of 9 bases. The CDR3 sequence is 13 residues long. This CDR3 is CASSYSGPGELFF. The DNA of the CDR3 is TGCGCCAGCAGCTATTCAGGGCCCGGGGAGCTGTTTTTT.

The V call is TRBV19, the J call TRBJ2-4; a weak D match, TRBD1 (5 bases). This CDR3 spans 15 amino acids. Germline V lookup: CDR1 LNHDA, CDR2 SQIVND (reference sequence). V lost 3 bases to trimming and J lost 0 bases, with 9 bases between them. DNA of the CDR3: TGTGCCAGTAGTATGACAGTCCTAGCCAAAAACATTCAGTACTTC. Its translation: CASSMTVLAKNIQYF. The full variable domain, its missing parts supplied by reference TRBV19 and TRBJ2-4, is DGGITQSPKYLFRKEGQNVTLSCEQNLNHDAMYWYRQDPGQGLRLIYYSQIVNDFQKGDIAEGYSVSREKKESFPLTVTSAQKNPTAFYLCASSMTVLAKNIQYFGAGTRLSVL.

This clone was picked up one time. The chain joins TRBV3-1 (or the pseudogene TRBV3-2) to TRBJ2-5; 15 bases are a match to TRBD2. This CDR3 is built from 17 residues. J was trimmed by 2 bases and V by 4 bases; bases with no gene match: 5. The germline CDR1 and CDR2 sequences are LGHDT and YNNKEL (reference sequence). The CDR3 spells CASSLRTSGRGQETQYF. The DNA for the CDR3 is TGTGCCAGCAGCCTCCGGACTAGCGGGAGGGGTCAAGAGACCCAGTACTTC.

The rearrangement joins TRBV13 to TRBJ2-2; D may be TRBD1 (5 bases). Trimming took off 5 bases at V and 0 bases at J, with 10 bases between the two ends. The CDR3 covers 15 residues. In germline, CDR1 is PRHDT, CDR2 FYEKMQ (reference sequence). CDR3: CASSHDSANTGELFF. The DNA for the CDR3 is TGTGCCAGCAGCCACGACAGCGCGAACACCGGGGAGCTGTTTTTT.

The chain combines TRBV5-1 with TRBJ2-5; tentative D call: TRBD2 (6 bases). Trimming removed 3 bases at V and 5 bases at J, with 20 bases between. The CDR3 has 16 residues. Germline lookup yields CDR1 SGHRS and CDR2 YFSETQ. The CDR3 coding sequence is TGCGCCAGCAGCTCTGGACGGGGGTATGAACCGGAGACCCAGTACTTC. Translating gives CASSSGRGYEPETQYF.

CDR3 sequence (DNA): TGTGCCAGCAGCCGACAGTCGAACACTGAAGCTTTCTTT. This translates into CASSRQSNTEAFF. V gene TRBV6-2 or TRBV6-3 combines with J gene TRBJ1-1; maybe TRBD1 (5 bases). Trimming shortened V by 6 bases and J by 1 base, and 9 bases separated the two germline ends. The CDR3 spans 13 residues. CDR1 and CDR2 from the germline V gene are MNHEY and SVGEGT.

This clone showed up just once. The chain is built from TRBV6-6 and TRBJ2-7; TRBD2 matches 7 bases. V lost 9 bases to trimming and J lost 3 bases; unmatched junction nucleotides: 11. Germline V lookup: CDR1 MNHNY, CDR2 SVGAGI (reference sequence). The CDR3 length is 14 residues. The CDR3 region has the DNA TGTGCCAGTAGTAGAGATAGCGGGTTCTACGAGCAGTACTTC. Protein product: CASSRDSGFYEQYF.